A single sample gave rise to the 17 T cell receptor beta chains below, sequenced in a study of tumor-infiltrating lymphocytes in primary liver carcinoma (dated by TCRdb to the late 2010s). TCRdb lists the instrument as Illumina HiSeq 2500. Using a constant-region primer and ProtoScript II reverse transcriptase, TCRbeta-specific cDNA was reverse-transcribed from around 520 ng total RNA. Three nested multiplex PCR rounds, following a slightly modified ARM-PCR procedure, were used to build the TCRbeta libraries. Each of the first two PCR rounds ran for around 10 cycles using multiplex TRBV1-TRBV30 forward primers together with a Cbeta reverse primer. TCRdb reprocessing: public reads trimmed at Q25 with fastp, clones called with MiXCR, in-frame beta chains kept. CDR3 protein duplicates are merged, each entry listing the most common genes and DNA. Here the sample has about 350,000 distinct CDR3 sequences; approximately 64% occur a single time. Clones ranked in the top ten supply under 8% of the sample.

RNA from unsorted whole blood was extracted with TRIzol reagent, and germline DNA was obtained with the DNeasy Blood & Tissue kit. The sequenced material came from peripheral blood. The receptors were gathered from a man aged 35 to 55 with primary liver carcinoma and hepatitis B virus infection.

Comments on this clonotype: A read error may explain this, as a much larger clone is one base away. The chain has TRBV29-1 and TRBJ2-3, with D possibly TRBD2 on 5 matching bases. The CDR3 totals 10 residues. Germline V gives CDR1 SQVTM, CDR2 ANQGSEA. The CDR3 sequence: CSASTDAQYF. The CDR3 DNA follows: TGCAGCGCTAGCACAGATGCGCAGTATTTT.

The rearrangement uses TRBV27 and TRBJ2-5; no reliable D call. CDR3 size: 12 residues. Germline-derived CDR1 and CDR2 are MNHEY and SMNVEV (reference sequence). V shed 5 bases and J shed 4 bases, with 8 bases lying between them. The chain's CDR3 is CASSLKGETQYF. The DNA of the CDR3 is TGTGCCAGCAGTCTGAAAGGAGAGACCCAGTACTTC.

As concerns this clonotype: It may be a read error: a sequence one base away is much more abundant. This chain links TRBV4-2 with TRBJ2-2, with a tentative D call TRBD2 (6 bases). The CDR3 is 15 amino acids. CDR1 LGHNA and CDR2 YNFKEQ come from the germline V gene. The CDR3 coding sequence is TGTGCCAGCAGCTCAAGCCTCCGGGGGACCGGGGAGCCGTTTTTT. The encoded protein is CASSSSLRGTGEPFF.

This clonotype showed up just a few times. J is TRBJ1-2 and V is TRBV7-9; the D gene is possibly TRBD1 (5 bases). The germline V gene encodes CDR1 SEHNR and CDR2 FQNEAQ (reference sequence). Trimming took 3 bases from V and 6 from J, leaving 8 bases between them. This CDR3 has 12 residues. CDR3 nucleotides: TGTGCCAGCAGCTTTGGAGGGGATGGCTACACCTTC. It codes for CASSFGGDGYTF. The full variable domain, rest sourced from reference TRBV7-9 and TRBJ1-2, is DTGVSQNPRHKITKRGQNVTFRCDPISEHNRLYWYRQTLGQGPEFLTYFQNEAQLEKSRLLSDRFSAERPKGSFSTLEIQRTEQGDSAMYLCASSFGGDGYTFGSGTRLTVV.

Turning to this clonotype: It may be a read error: a sequence one base away is much more abundant. This rearrangement joins TRBV6-1 to TRBJ2-5; the D is unclear. CDR3 size: 15 residues. Germline CDR1 reads MNHNS; CDR2 reads SASEGT. The CDR3 spells CDSSEMGSPRETQYF. The DNA of the CDR3 is TGTGACAGCAGTGAAATGGGCTCCCCGCGGGAGACCCAGTACTTC.

The genes are TRBV7-9 and TRBJ2-5, with 13 bases matching TRBD2. The trim removed 5 bases at V and 4 bases at J, leaving 7 bases unmatched. In germline, CDR1 is SEHNR, CDR2 FQNEAQ (reference sequence). The CDR3 sequence is 16 residues long. CDR3 DNA: TGTGCCAGCAGCGGACTAGCGGGAGACGTTCCAGAGACCCAGTACTTC. It encodes CASSGLAGDVPETQYF.

Concerning this clonotype itself: A much larger clone sits a single nucleotide away, making a read error possible. This sequence joins TRBV12-3 or TRBV12-4 and TRBJ1-2; maybe TRBD1 (5 bases). Trimming shortened V by 6 bases and J by 7 bases, and 18 bases separated the two germline ends. CDR3 length: 14 residues. CDR3 amino acids: CASSLSRGGVGYTF. The DNA for the CDR3 is TGTGCCAGCAGCCTGTCCCGGGGCGGGGTTGGCTACACCTTC.

In the case of this clonotype: The junction departs from germline at one end; a sequencing error may be responsible. The rearrangement links TRBV4-1 to TRBJ1-5, with D perhaps matching TRBD1 (5 bases). The CDR3 contains 18 residues. Germline V gene sequence: CDR1 MGHRA, CDR2 YSYEKL. The CDR3 sequence is CASSQGKTGTHSDQPQHF. CDR3 in DNA: TGTGCCAGCAGCCAAGGTAAAACAGGAACGCATTCTGATCAGCCCCAGCATTTT.

This clonotype was detected a few times. A single base separates this from a much larger clone, so it may be a read error. This sequence joins TRBV11-1 and TRBJ2-5, with D possibly matching TRBD1 (6 bases). CDR1 and CDR2 (germline): SGHAT, FQDESV (reference sequence). The CDR3 sequence is 17 residues long. The CDR3 is CAGSSHATGLGKETQYF. CDR3 nucleotides: TGTGCCGGCAGCTCGCACGCCACAGGGTTAGGGAAAGAGACCCAGTACTTC.

Remarks on this clonotype: One junction end disagrees with the germline gene, perhaps due to a read error. V gene TRBV11-2 combines with J gene TRBJ2-5; 9 bases align to TRBD2. The CDR3 contains 14 residues. Germline V CDR1 and CDR2: SGHAT, FQNNGV. The CDR3 sequence: CATSSAGGRETQYF. As DNA, the CDR3 is TGTGCCACCAGCTCCGCGGGGGGGCGAGAGACCCAGTACTTC.

This clonotype has at least ten counts. The CDR3 region has the DNA TGTGCCAGCAGCTTGGTCGGGACCAAATTATACGAGCAGTACTTC. This codes for CASSLVGTKLYEQYF. The chain combines TRBV5-6 with TRBJ2-7, with D perhaps TRBD1 or TRBD2 (5 bases each). V dropped 0 bases and J dropped 4 bases, with 14 bases sitting between them. In germline, CDR1 is SGHDT, CDR2 YYEEEE. There are 15 residues in the CDR3.

On this clonotype: A read error is possible here, since a much larger clone lies one base away. This sequence joins TRBV12-3 or TRBV12-4 and TRBJ2-1; D is possibly TRBD1 (6 bases). The length of the CDR3 is 11 residues. The CDR3 sequence is CVSTTGNEQFF. The CDR3 bases are TGTGTCAGCACCACAGGGAATGAGCAGTTCTTC.

This clonotype showed up just a few times. V is TRBV5-5 and J is TRBJ2-1, with unresolved D. The germline V gene has CDR1 SGHKS and CDR2 YYEKEE (reference sequence). Trimming shortened V by 0 bases and J by 8 bases, and 9 bases separated the two germline ends. CDR3 size: 13 residues. The DNA for the CDR3 is TGTGCCAGCAGCTTGGGAATGGCGGATGAGCAGTTCTTC. It yields the protein CASSLGMADEQFF.

Concerning this clonotype: This may arise from a read error, as a much more abundant clone is one base away. V and J are TRBV4-3 and TRBJ1-2; D remains unclear. From germline, CDR1 is LGHNA and CDR2 YSLEER. The CDR3 is 12 amino acids. In nucleotides, the CDR3 is TGCGCCGGCAGCCAAGGATATACCGGCTACACCTTC. It specifies CAGSQGYTGYTF.

This clonotype was observed at least ten times. This chain links TRBV29-1 with TRBJ2-2; 9 nucleotides agree with TRBD2. The germline gives CDR1 SQVTM, CDR2 ANQGSEA. CDR3 length: 15 residues. With V trimmed by 4 bases and J by 7 bases, 10 bases remained unmatched. CDR3 protein: CSVALAGGPLGELFF. The CDR3 nucleotides are TGCAGCGTTGCCCTGGCGGGAGGGCCTCTCGGGGAGCTGTTTTTT.

This clonotype was seen repeatedly, ten times or more. The gene calls are TRBV29-1 and TRBJ2-5; a weak D match, TRBD1 (6 bases). CDR1 and CDR2 (germline): SQVTM, ANQGSEA. V was cut by 1 base and J by 1 base, with 7 bases left in between. The CDR3 loop spans 13 amino acids. This CDR3 is CSVEGGPQETQYF. The CDR3 DNA reads TGCAGCGTTGAAGGGGGGCCCCAAGAGACCCAGTACTTC. The complete variable domain, with remaining parts taken from reference TRBV29-1 and TRBJ2-5, reads SAVISQKPSRDICQRGTSLTIQCQVDSQVTMMFWYRQQPGQSLTLIATANQGSEATYESGFVIDKFPISRPNLTFSTLTVSNMSPEDSSIYLCSVEGGPQETQYFGPGTRLLVL.

The chain couples TRBV6-5 to TRBJ2-3; D is unresolved. Germline V lookup: CDR1 MNHEY, CDR2 SVGAGI. Trimming took 2 bases from V and 3 from J, leaving 12 bases between them. The CDR3 is 15 residues long. CDR3 in DNA: TGTGCCAGCAGTTACGCCCGCCGTGCGACAGATACGCAGTATTTT. Protein: CASSYARRATDTQYF.